These 15 T cell receptor beta chains share one sample of origin, sequenced in a study of molecular identifiers for immune sequencing clone quantification. MiXCR was run by TCRdb on the PCR reads, yielding one entry per CDR3 protein. The table records 53,000 or so distinct CDR3 sequences, approximately 34% of them present only once. The sample consisted of naive CD8+ T cells from blood, with Jurkat cell RNA spiked in. Subset meaning: FACS-sorted CD8+CD4-CCR7+CD45RA+ naive T cells. The receptors derive from a human donor in good health. Some libraries in this study had Jurkat cell RNA spiked in.

The chain is built from TRBV5-6 and TRBJ1-2; D is unclear. Looked up from germline, CDR1 is SGHDT and CDR2 is YYEEEE. This CDR3 contains 12 residues. Trimming removed 0 bases at V and 7 bases at J, with 7 bases between. CDR3 sequence: CASSLAALGYTF. As DNA, the CDR3 is TGTGCCAGCAGCTTGGCTGCACTTGGCTACACCTTC.

In the case of this clonotype: A much larger clone lies one base from this, so it may be a read error. CDR3 sequence: CASSVDSAREGQDTKYF. DNA of the CDR3: TGTGCCAGCAGCGTAGACTCGGCCCGGGAGGGCCAAGATACGAAGTATTTT. V is TRBV9 and J is TRBJ2-3; 8 positions agree with TRBD2. Germline V gene data show CDR1 as SGDLS and CDR2 as YYNGEE. The length of the CDR3 is 17 residues.

Worth noting for this clonotype: With a much larger clone just one base away, this may be a read error. The chain recombines TRBV7-2 with TRBJ1-5, with D perhaps TRBD1 (5 bases). Per germline, CDR1 SGHTA and CDR2 FQGNSA. The CDR3 loop spans 15 amino acids. V gave up 4 bases and J gave up 9 bases, with 19 bases separating them. DNA for the CDR3: TGTGCCAGCAGCTGGAATATAGGGACGTATCTGCCCCAGCATTTT. Protein sequence: CASSWNIGTYLPQHF.

The V call is TRBV24-1, the J call TRBJ2-6; D unclear. Germline V gives CDR1 KGHDR, CDR2 SFDVKD. Trimming cost V 4 bases and J 4 bases, with 13 bases left between them. CDR3 size: 16 residues. This CDR3 is CATSERTVDGANVLTF. CDR3 DNA sequence: TGTGCCACCAGTGAAAGAACAGTTGACGGGGCCAACGTCCTGACTTTC.

The genes are TRBV6-2 or TRBV6-3 and TRBJ2-2, with D uncertain. Germline V gene sequence: CDR1 MNHEY, CDR2 SVGEGT. The CDR3 length is 14 residues. V was cut by 8 bases and J by 6 bases, with 16 bases left in between. The CDR3 DNA reads as TGTGCCAGCCGTCTAGTTAGGACCGCCGGGGAGCTGTTTTTT. This codes for CASRLVRTAGELFF.

DNA of the CDR3: TGTGCCAGCAGTTTTGGAGGGGAGGGCTACGAGCAGTACTTC. Translated: CASSFGGEGYEQYF. The rearrangement links TRBV12-3 or TRBV12-4 to TRBJ2-7, with 7 nucleotides matching TRBD2. V lost 3 bases, J lost 3 bases, and 5 bases stayed unmatched. The CDR3 consists of 14 residues.

This clonotype showed up just once. The junction departs from germline at one end; a sequencing error may be responsible. CDR3 loop: CCATGEGTEAFF. The DNA of the CDR3 is TGCTGTGCGACGGGCGAGGGCACTGAAGCTTTCTTT. The chain carries TRBV20-1 and TRBJ1-1; D is uncertain. The length of the CDR3 is 12 residues. CDR1 and CDR2 (germline): DFQATT, SNEGSKA (reference sequence).

This clonotype occurred many times. This chain links TRBV11-2 with TRBJ2-1; TRBD2 agrees at 8 bases. The trim removed 8 bases at V and 8 bases at J, leaving 8 bases unmatched. The germline CDR1 and CDR2 sequences are SGHAT and FQNNGV. This CDR3 comprises 13 residues. The DNA of the CDR3 is TGTGCCAGCCTCCTAAGCGGGAGCGATGAGCAGTTCTTC. Translated, it gives CASLLSGSDEQFF.

This clonotype was found many times. This chain links TRBV11-3 with TRBJ2-3; 10 bases fit TRBD2. The germline CDR1 and CDR2 sequences are SGHNT and YENEEA. This CDR3 comprises 12 residues. CDR3 sequence: CAEREGCDTQYF. The DNA of the CDR3 is TGTGCAGAGCGGGAGGGGTGCGATACGCAGTATTTT.

Note on this clonotype: A single base separates this from a much larger clone, so it may be a read error. The CDR3 reads CASGLHFAGNQPQHF. The CDR3 DNA follows: TGCGCCAGCGGCCTCCACTTTGCGGGCAATCAGCCCCAGCATTTT. This chain uses TRBV4-3 with TRBJ1-5; D unclear. Germline V lookup: CDR1 LGHNA, CDR2 YSLEER. Trimming shortened V by 8 bases and J by 2 bases, and 16 bases separated the two germline ends. This CDR3 is 15 amino acids long.

This clonotype appeared many times. This chain links TRBV19 with TRBJ1-1; D remains ambiguous. Germline V lookup: CDR1 LNHDA, CDR2 SQIVND (reference sequence). This CDR3 has 13 amino acids. V gave up 1 base and J gave up 3 bases, with 6 bases separating them. The DNA for the CDR3 is TGTGCCAGTAGTATAGTTGACCACACTGAAGCTTTCTTT. Translated, it gives CASSIVDHTEAFF.

The V gene is TRBV4-3, the J gene TRBJ2-5; D gene ambiguous. The germline CDR1 and CDR2 sequences are LGHNA and YSLEER. Trimming took off 1 base at V and 7 bases at J, with 16 bases between the two ends. The CDR3 is 15 residues long. In nucleotides, the CDR3 is TGCGCCAGCAGCCAAGCCGACGCCGGAATAGGGACCCAGTACTTC. Translating it yields CASSQADAGIGTQYF.

As concerns this clonotype: Just one base apart from a much larger clone, this may be a read error. The CDR3 carries no conserved terminal phenylalanine or tryptophan, so it likely arises from a read error. The genes are TRBV12-3 or TRBV12-4 and TRBJ2-3; D is possibly TRBD2 (5 bases). V gave up 6 bases and J gave up 2 bases, with 9 bases separating them. CDR3 length: 13 residues. The CDR3 sequence: CASSETITDTQYL. Here the CDR3 DNA reads TGTGCCAGCAGCGAGACTATCACAGATACGCAGTATCTT.

The genes are TRBV5-6 and TRBJ1-5; D gene unclear. Germline V gene lookup returns CDR1 SGHDT and CDR2 YYEEEE. The CDR3 is 17 residues long. V was pared by 4 bases and J by 4 bases, with 21 bases between. The CDR3 loop reads CASSGYVSRPWNQPQHF. The CDR3 nucleotides are TGTGCCAGCAGCGGTTACGTGAGCCGGCCTTGGAATCAGCCCCAGCATTTT.

In this sample, this clonotype turned up a few times. The chain couples TRBV27 to TRBJ1-5; no reliable D call. CDR1 and CDR2 from the germline V gene are MNHEY and SMNVEV (reference sequence). Trimming shortened V by 3 bases and J by 1 base, and 4 bases separated the two germline ends. This CDR3 contains 13 residues. The CDR3 DNA follows: TGTGCCAGCAGTTTTATGAGCAATCAGCCCCAGCATTTT. It specifies CASSFMSNQPQHF.